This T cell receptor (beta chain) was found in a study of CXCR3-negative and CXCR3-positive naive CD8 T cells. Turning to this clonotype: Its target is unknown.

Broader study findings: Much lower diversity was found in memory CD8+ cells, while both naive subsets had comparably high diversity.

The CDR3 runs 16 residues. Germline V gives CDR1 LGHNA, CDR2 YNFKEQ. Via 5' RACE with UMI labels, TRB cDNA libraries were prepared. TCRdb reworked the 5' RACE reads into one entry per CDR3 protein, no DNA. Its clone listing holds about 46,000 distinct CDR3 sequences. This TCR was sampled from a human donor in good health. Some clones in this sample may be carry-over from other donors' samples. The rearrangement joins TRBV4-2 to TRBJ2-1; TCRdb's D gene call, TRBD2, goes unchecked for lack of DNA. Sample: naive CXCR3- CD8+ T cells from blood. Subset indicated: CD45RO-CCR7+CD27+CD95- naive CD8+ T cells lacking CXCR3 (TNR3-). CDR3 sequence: CASSQVGLDNYNEQFF.